This TCR beta chain emerged from a study of OX40 agonist ivuxolimab in advanced cancers. Background on the whole study: The costimulatory receptor OX40 (CD134) was targeted by ivuxolimab, a fully human IgG2 agonistic monoclonal antibody. Intravenous ivuxolimab was administered to patients every 2 weeks at six dose levels: 0.01, 0.1, 0.3, 1.5, 3 and 10 mg/kg. Of the roughly 50 dose-escalation patients, hepatocellular carcinoma was present in 19, melanoma in approximately 15, renal cell carcinoma in 9 and head and neck cancer in 9. In the dose-escalation cohort, 82.7% of patients were male, and the mean age was approximately 55 years, with a range of about 23 to 85. Prior anti-PD-1, anti-PD-L1 or anti-CTLA-4 therapy was permitted, and checkpoint inhibitors had been received by 40% to 50% of dose-escalation patients. Three dose-escalation patients achieved partial responses, one with hepatocellular carcinoma and two with cutaneous melanoma. The purpose of peripheral TCRbeta sequencing was to test whether ivuxolimab changed TCR sequence diversity and led to clonal T-cell expansion. The paper reports the monotherapy dose-escalation portion (N of about 52 patients) of the phase I ivuxolimab trial.

Genomic DNA was isolated from the sorted cells so that the TCRbeta CDR3 region could be sequenced. The immunoSEQ Assay was used to sequence the TCRbeta CDR3 regions. Imported from immuneACCESS, the table was reduced by TCRdb to in-frame sequences with V and J called. These copies leave out some clones; in studies compared against another copy, an unresolved V gene accounts for under half, and the cause of the remainder is not known. Counted in this sample were around 60,000 clones; 91% of them appeared once. The ten top clones hold around 1.8% of the sample. Broad study findings and their caveats: At doses of 0.1 to 3.0 mg/kg, clonal expansion of both CD4+ and CD8+ blood T cells was observed from baseline to week 6. Low levels of normalized T-cell clonal expansion were also seen in some patients who did not respond. In the 0.1-3.0 mg/kg groups, partial responders were among the patients with the lowest normalized peripheral clonal expansion, particularly in CD8+ T cells. On average, CD8+ T cells showed more expanded clones than CD4+ T cells after ivuxolimab. Which antigens the clonally expanded peripheral T cells were specific for was not determined.

Concerning this clone: Its antigen remains unidentified. The input lacks base qualities; no much larger clone sits a single base away.

Patients with a history of autoimmune disease or receiving systemic immunosuppression were excluded from the trial. Peripheral blood for TCR sequencing was collected from all dose cohorts at baseline, on cycle 4 day 1, and on cycle 7 day 1. The samples were drawn from a first-in-human, open-label, multicenter phase I dose-escalation trial of ivuxolimab. Adults with locally advanced or metastatic melanoma, renal cell, hepatocellular, or head and neck squamous cell carcinoma were enrolled in the trial. CD4+ and CD8+ T cells were sorted separately from peripheral blood before TCR sequencing. The CDR3 runs 15 residues from the cysteine to the phenylalanine. The sequence is cut down to CDR3 DNA, 45 bases in frame from base 1. Trimming takes 2 bases off V and 5 bases off J; junction bases not matched to a gene: 8. Reading the germline V gene gives CDR1 SNHLY and CDR2 FYNNEI.

The chain couples TRBV2 to TRBJ2-5; TRBD2 lines up with 7 middle nucleotides. The receptor comes from an adult with an advanced solid tumor such as melanoma, head and neck, liver or kidney cancer. The source material was CD4+ or CD8+ T cells sorted from blood, sampled in a trial of the OX40 agonist ivuxolimab. The DNA sequence is as follows: TGTGCCAGCAGTGAATTGTGGGGGGGTATGGAGACCCAGTACTTC. Its protein is CASSELWGGMETQYF.